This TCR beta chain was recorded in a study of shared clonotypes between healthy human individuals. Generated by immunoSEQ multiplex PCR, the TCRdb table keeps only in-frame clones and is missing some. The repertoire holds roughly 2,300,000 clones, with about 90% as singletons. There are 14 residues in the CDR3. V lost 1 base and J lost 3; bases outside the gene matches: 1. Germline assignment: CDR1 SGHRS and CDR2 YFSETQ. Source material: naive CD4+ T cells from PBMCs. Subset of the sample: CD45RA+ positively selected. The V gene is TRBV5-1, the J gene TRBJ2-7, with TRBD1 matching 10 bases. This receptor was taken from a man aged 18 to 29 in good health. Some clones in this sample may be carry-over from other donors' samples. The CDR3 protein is CASSLWTGGYEQYF. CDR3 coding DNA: TGCGCCAGCAGCTTGTGGACAGGGGGCTACGAGCAGTACTTC.